The source of this TCR beta chain is a study of blood T cell repertoires in COVID-19. Looking at the study overall: The United States, Italy and Spain provided the acute and convalescent COVID-19 samples. Nucleic acid was either cDNA or gDNA, and it came from T cells, B-cell-depleted T cells, or PBMCs.

Produced via immunoSEQ multiplex PCR; TCRdb's table is partial and in-frame only. The repertoire holds around 170,000 clones, with 80% to 90% as singletons. V gave up 5 bases and J gave up 5 bases; unmatched junction bases: 3. Germline V gene data show CDR1 as SGHAT and CDR2 as FQDESV (reference sequence). There are 12 residues in the CDR3. Individuals aged about 18 to 90 years were recruited from approximately 22 US areas. Cohort 3 recovered donors had two negative PCRs, clearance, or symptom resolution. This chain uses TRBV11-1 with TRBJ2-7; 7 bases are a match to TRBD1. Sequencing input: PBMCs or T cells enriched from blood (not recorded which). The sequence was obtained from a young woman who had recovered from COVID-19. CDR3 nucleotide sequence: TGTGCCAGCAGCGTCGACAGGGACGAGCAGTACTTC. Amino acids: CASSVDRDEQYF.